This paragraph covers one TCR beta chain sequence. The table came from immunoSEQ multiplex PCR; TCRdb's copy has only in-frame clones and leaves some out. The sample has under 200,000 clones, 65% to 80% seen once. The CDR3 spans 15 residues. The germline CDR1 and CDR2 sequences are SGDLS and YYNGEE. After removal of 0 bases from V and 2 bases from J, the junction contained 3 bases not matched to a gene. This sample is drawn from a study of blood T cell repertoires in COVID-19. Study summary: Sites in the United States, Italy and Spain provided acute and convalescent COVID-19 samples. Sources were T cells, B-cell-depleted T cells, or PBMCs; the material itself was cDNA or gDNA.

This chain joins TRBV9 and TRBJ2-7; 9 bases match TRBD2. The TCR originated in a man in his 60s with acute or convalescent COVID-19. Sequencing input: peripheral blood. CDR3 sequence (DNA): TGTGCCAGCAGCGTAGATAGCGGGGGCCCCTACGAGCAGTACTTC. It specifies CASSVDSGGPYEQYF.